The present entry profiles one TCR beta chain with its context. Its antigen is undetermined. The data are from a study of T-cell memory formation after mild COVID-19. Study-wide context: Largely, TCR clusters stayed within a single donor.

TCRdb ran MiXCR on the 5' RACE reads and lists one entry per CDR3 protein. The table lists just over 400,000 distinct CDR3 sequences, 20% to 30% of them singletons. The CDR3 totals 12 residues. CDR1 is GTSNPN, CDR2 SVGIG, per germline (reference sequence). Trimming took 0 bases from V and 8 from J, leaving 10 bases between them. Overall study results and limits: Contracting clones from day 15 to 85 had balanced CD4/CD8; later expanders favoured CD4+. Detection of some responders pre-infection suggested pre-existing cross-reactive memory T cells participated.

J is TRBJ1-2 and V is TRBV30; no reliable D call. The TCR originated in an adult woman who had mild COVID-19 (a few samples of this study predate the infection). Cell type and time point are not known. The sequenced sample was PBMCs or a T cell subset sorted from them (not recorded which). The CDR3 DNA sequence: TGTGCCTGGAGTGTCGGGCAGAACGGCTACACCTTC. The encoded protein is CAWSVGQNGYTF.